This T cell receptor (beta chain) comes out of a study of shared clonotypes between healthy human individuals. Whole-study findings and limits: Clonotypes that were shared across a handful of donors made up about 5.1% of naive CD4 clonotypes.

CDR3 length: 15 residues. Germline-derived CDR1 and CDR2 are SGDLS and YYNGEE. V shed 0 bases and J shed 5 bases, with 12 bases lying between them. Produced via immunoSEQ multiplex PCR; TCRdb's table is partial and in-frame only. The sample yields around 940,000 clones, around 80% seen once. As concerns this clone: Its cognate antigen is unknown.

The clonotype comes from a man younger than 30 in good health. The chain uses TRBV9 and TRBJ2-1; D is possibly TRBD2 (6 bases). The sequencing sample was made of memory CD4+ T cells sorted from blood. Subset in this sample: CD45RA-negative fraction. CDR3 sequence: CASSVALGTHNEQFF. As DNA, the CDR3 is TGTGCCAGCAGCGTAGCCCTCGGGACTCACAATGAGCAGTTCTTC.